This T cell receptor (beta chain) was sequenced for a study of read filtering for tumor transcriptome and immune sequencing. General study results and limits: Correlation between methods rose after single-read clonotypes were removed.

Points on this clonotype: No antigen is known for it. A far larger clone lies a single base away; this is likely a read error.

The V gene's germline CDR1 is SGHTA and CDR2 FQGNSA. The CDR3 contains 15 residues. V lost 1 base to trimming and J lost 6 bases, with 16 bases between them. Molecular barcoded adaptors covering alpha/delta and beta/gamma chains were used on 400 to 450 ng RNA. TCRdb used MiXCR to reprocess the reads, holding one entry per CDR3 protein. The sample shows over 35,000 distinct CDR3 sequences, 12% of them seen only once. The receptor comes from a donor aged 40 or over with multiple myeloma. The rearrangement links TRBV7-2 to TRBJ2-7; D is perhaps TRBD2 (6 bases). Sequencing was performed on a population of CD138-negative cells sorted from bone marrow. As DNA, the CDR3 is TGTGCCAGCAGCTTAGTTCCGGGACTGGCACGCGAGCAGTACTTC. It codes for CASSLVPGLAREQYF.